The rows below give T cell receptor beta chains drawn from one sample of a study of PD-1 blockade in mismatch repair-deficient tumors. The table came from immunoSEQ multiplex PCR; TCRdb's copy has only in-frame clones and leaves some out. The sample lists approximately 38,000 clones, roughly 77% occurring once. Specimen: peripheral blood, collected 4 weeks after starting pembrolizumab. The receptors were sampled from an adult with mismatch repair-deficient cancer. The CDR3 runs from the conserved cysteine through the conserved F or W. D genes are given only for firm matches. For some rows the clone size is stated as once, few or many, or as a class when expanded; others skip it.

j_call,clone_size,v_call,d_call,cdr3_nt,cdr3_aa
TRBJ1-2,once,TRBV14,TRBD1,TGTGCCAGCAGCCCCCGGACAGGGGATGGCTACACCTTC,CASSPRTGDGYTF
TRBJ2-1,NA,TRBV27,TRBD1,TGTGCCAGCAGTTTGGGGACAGGTGAGCAGTTCTTC,CASSLGTGEQFF
TRBJ2-7,NA,TRBV9,NA,TGTGCCAGTTCACCGGACCGGACCTACGAGCAGTACTTC,CASSPDRTYEQYF
TRBJ2-7,NA,TRBV6-5,TRBD1,TGTGCCAGCAGTACAGGGACAGGGTCCTACGAGCAGTACTTC,CASSTGTGSYEQYF
TRBJ1-5,NA,TRBV19,NA,TGTGCCAGTAGGGTCGGGGGGGGAGGCAATCAGCCCCAGCATTTT,CASRVGGGGNQPQHF
TRBJ2-1,NA,TRBV10-1,NA,TGCGCCAGCACGGGTCGAGGCCCTAGCTCCTACAATGAGCAGTTCTTC,CASTGRGPSSYNEQFF
TRBJ1-3,NA,TRBV6-5,NA,TGTGCCAGCGGCGTAGATATTAGCTCTGGAAACACCATATATTTT,CASGVDISSGNTIYF
TRBJ2-2,NA,TRBV28,NA,TGTGCCAGCAGCCAGACTCAGGACGGAGGGGGGGAGCTGTTTTTT,CASSQTQDGGGELFF
TRBJ2-1,NA,TRBV28,TRBD2,TGTGCCAGCAGTTTGCTCGGACTAGCGGGAGGGTCGAGGGTGAATGAGCAGTTCTTC,CASSLLGLAGGSRVNEQFF
TRBJ2-3,NA,TRBV19,NA,TGTGCCAGTAGTATAGGGGGGGTGCCGGATACGCAGTATTTT,CASSIGGVPDTQYF
TRBJ2-1,NA,TRBV19,TRBD2,TGTGCCAGTAGTTCCACGACTAGCGGGAGTTACGATGAGCAGTTCTTC,CASSSTTSGSYDEQFF
TRBJ1-2,few,TRBV5-4,TRBD1,TGTGCCAGCAGCTTGACGCGGGACAGGGGTACTGGCTACACCTTC,CASSLTRDRGTGYTF
TRBJ1-1,few,TRBV6-6,NA,TGTGCCAGCAGCCCTCGTGGAGGCATGAACACTGAAGCTTTCTTT,CASSPRGGMNTEAFF
TRBJ1-5,few,TRBV7-2,NA,TGTGCCAGCAGCCCCATGTCCAGGGCTGGGCAGCCCCAGCATTTT,CASSPMSRAGQPQHF
TRBJ2-7,once,TRBV27,NA,TGTGCCAGTGCGGATGGGGCAGTTCCTCTTCCCTACGAGCAGTACTTC,CASADGAVPLPYEQYF
TRBJ2-2,NA,TRBV2,TRBD1,TGTGCCAGCGAACAGGGGGCGCCCGGGGAGCTGTTTTTT,CASEQGAPGELFF
TRBJ2-1,few,TRBV9,TRBD2,TGTGCCAGCAGCGCAAGAAGCGGGAGCTACTACAATGAGCAGTTCTTC,CASSARSGSYYNEQFF
TRBJ2-5,NA,TRBV5-6,TRBD2,TGTGCCAGCAGCTACCTAGGGACTAGCGAATACCAAGAGACCCAGTACTTC,CASSYLGTSEYQETQYF